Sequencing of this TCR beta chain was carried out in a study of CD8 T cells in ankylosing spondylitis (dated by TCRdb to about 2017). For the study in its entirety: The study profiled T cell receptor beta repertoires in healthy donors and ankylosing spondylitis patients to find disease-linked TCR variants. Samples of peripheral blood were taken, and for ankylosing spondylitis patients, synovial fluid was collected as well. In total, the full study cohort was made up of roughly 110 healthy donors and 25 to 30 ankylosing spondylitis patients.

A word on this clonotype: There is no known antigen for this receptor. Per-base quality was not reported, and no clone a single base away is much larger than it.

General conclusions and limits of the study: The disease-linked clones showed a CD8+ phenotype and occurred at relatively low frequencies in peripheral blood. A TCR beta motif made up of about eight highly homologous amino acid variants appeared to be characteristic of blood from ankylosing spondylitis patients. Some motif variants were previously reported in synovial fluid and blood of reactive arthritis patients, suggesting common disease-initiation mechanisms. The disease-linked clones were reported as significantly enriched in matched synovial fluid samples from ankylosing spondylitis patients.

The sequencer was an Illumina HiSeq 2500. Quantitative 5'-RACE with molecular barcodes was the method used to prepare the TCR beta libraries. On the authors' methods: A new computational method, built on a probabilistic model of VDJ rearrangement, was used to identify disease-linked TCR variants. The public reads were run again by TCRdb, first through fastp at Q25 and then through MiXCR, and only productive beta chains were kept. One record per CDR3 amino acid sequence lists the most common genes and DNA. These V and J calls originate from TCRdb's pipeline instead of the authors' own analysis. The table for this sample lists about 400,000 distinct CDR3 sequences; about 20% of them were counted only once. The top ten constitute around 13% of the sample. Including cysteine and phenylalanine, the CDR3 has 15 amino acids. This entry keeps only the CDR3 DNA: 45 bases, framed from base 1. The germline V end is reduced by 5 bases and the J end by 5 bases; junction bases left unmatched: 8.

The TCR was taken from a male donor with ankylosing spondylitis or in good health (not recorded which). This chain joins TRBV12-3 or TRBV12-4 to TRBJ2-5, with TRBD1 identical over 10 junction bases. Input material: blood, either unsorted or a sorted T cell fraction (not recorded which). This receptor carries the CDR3 CASSGTGDALETQYF. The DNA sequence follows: TGTGCCAGCAGTGGGACAGGGGACGCGTTGGAGACCCAGTACTTC.